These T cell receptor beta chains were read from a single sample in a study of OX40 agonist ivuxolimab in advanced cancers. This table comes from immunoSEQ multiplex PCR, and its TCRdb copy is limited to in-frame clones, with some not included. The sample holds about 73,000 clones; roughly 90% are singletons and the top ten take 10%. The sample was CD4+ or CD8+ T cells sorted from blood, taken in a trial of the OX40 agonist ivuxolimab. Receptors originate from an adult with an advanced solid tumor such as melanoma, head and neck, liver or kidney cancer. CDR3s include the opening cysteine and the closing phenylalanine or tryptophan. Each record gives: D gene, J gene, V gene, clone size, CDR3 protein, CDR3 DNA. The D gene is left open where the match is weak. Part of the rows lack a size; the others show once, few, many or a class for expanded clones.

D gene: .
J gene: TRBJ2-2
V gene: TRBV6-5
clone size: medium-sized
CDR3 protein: CASSYSRDGTGELFF
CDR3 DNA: TGTGCCAGCAGTTACTCGAGGGACGGCACCGGGGAGCTGTTTTTT

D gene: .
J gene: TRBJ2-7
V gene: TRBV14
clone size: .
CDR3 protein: CASSQPSYEQYF
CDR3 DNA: TGTGCCAGCAGCCAACCCTCCTACGAGCAGTACTTC

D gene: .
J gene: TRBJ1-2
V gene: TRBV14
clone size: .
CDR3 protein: CASALGLKYGYTF
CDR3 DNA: TGTGCCAGCGCCCTGGGGCTAAAGTATGGCTACACCTTC

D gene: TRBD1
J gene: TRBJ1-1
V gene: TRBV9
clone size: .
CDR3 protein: CASSPTGVVEAFF
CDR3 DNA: TGTGCCAGCAGTCCTACAGGGGTGGTGGAAGCTTTCTTT

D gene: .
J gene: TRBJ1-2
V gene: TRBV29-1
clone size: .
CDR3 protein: CRTEGSYGYTF
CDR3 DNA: TGCAGGACCGAGGGGTCCTATGGCTACACCTTC

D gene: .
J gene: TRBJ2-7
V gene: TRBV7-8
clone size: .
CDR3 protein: CASSLGLGGYEQYF
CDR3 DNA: TGTGCCAGCAGCCTAGGACTCGGCGGCTACGAGCAGTACTTC

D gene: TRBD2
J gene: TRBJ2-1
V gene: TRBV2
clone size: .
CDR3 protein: CASSPGLADNEQFF
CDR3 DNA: TGTGCCAGCAGCCCTGGACTAGCCGACAATGAGCAGTTCTTC

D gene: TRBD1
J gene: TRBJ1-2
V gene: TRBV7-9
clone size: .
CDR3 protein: CASSFPGQGHYGYTF
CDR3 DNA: TGTGCCAGCAGCTTCCCGGGACAGGGACACTATGGCTACACCTTC

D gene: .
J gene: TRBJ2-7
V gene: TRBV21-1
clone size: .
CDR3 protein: CASSKEGGYEMLEQYF
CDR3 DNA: TGTGCCAGCAGCAAAGAGGGGGGATATGAGATGCTCGAGCAGTACTTC

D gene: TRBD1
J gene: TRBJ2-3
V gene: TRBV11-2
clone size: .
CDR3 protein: CASSHGTGGSNTDTQYF
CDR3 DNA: TGTGCCAGCAGCCACGGGACAGGGGGTTCTAACACAGATACGCAGTATTTT

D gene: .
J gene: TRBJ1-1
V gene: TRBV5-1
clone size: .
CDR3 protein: CASPLGAIVTEAFF
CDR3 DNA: TGCGCCAGCCCTCTAGGGGCGATCGTCACTGAAGCTTTCTTT

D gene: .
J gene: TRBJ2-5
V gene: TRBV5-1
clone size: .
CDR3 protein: CASSKGVVLGAQETQYF
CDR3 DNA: TGCGCCAGCAGCAAGGGGGTCGTCCTGGGGGCTCAAGAGACCCAGTACTTC

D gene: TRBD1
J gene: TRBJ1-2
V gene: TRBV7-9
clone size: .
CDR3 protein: CASSSTGGADYGYTF
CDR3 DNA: TGTGCCAGCAGCTCGACAGGGGGCGCTGACTATGGCTACACCTTC

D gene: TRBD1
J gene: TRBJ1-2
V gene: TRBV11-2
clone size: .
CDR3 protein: CASSYSQGQAYYGYTF
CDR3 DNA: TGTGCCAGCAGCTACTCCCAGGGACAGGCCTACTATGGCTACACCTTC

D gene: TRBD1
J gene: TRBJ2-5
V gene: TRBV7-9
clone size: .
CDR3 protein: CASSTGVETQYF
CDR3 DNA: TGTGCCAGCAGCACAGGGGTAGAGACCCAGTACTTC

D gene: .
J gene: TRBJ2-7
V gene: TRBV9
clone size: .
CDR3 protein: CASSVAPAAGQVYEQYF
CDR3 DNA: TGTGCCAGCAGCGTAGCCCCGGCGGCAGGGCAGGTCTACGAGCAGTACTTC

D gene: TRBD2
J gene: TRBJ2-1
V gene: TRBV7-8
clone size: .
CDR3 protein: CASSAGLAGTYNEQFF
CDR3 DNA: TGTGCCAGCAGCGCCGGACTAGCGGGGACCTACAATGAGCAGTTCTTC

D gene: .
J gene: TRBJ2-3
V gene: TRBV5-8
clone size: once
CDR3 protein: CASSFSGVLPGRSTDTQYF
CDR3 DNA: TGTGCCAGCAGCTTTTCGGGGGTACTACCGGGACGTAGCACAGATACGCAGTATTTT

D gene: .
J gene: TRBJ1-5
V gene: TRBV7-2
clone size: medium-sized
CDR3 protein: CASSSYGASNQPQHF
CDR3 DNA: TGTGCCAGCAGCTCCTATGGAGCTAGCAATCAGCCCCAGCATTTT

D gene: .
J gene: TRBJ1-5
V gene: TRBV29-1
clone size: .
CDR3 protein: CSPPRGGHGNQPQHF
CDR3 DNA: TGCAGCCCCCCCCGGGGAGGGCATGGCAATCAGCCCCAGCATTTT

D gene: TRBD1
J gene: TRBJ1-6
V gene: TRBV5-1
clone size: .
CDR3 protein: CASSSGQGASPLHF
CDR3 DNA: TGCGCCAGCAGCTCGGGACAGGGTGCCTCACCCCTCCACTTT

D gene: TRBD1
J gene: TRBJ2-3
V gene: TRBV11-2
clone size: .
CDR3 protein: CASSSPRQGTDTQYF
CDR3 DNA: TGTGCCAGCAGCTCTCCTCGACAGGGGACAGATACGCAGTATTTT

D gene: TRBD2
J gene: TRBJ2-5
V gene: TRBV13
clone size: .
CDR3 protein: CASSLAGGLQETQYF
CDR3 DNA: TGTGCCAGCAGCTTAGCGGGGGGGCTACAAGAGACCCAGTACTTC

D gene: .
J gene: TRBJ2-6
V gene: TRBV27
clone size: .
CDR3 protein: CASSLAGFGANVLTF
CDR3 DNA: TGTGCCAGCAGTTTAGCAGGGTTCGGGGCCAACGTCCTGACTTTC

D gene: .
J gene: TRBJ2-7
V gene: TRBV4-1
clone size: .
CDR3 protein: CASSQDPGSPYEQYF
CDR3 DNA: TGCGCCAGCAGCCAAGACCCAGGGTCGCCCTACGAGCAGTACTTC

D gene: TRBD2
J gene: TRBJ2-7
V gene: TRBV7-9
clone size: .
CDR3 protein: CASSREGQRPPYEQYF
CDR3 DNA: TGTGCCAGCAGTCGGGAGGGGCAGCGCCCTCCCTACGAGCAGTACTTC

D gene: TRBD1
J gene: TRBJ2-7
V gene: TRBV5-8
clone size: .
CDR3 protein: CASSFITGVIYEQYF
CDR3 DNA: TGTGCCAGCAGCTTTATCACAGGGGTTATCTACGAGCAGTACTTC

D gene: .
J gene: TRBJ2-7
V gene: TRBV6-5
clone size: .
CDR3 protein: CASSYSGDRNEQYF
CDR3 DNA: TGTGCCAGCAGTTACTCGGGTGACAGGAACGAGCAGTACTTC

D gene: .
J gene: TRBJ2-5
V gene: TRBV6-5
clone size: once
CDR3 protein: CASRHPGWETQYF
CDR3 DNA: TGTGCCAGCCGTCACCCCGGGTGGGAGACCCAGTACTTC

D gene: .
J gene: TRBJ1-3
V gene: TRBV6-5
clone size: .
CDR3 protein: CASSFIGDGNTIYF
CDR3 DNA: TGTGCCAGCAGTTTTATCGGTGATGGAAACACCATATATTTT

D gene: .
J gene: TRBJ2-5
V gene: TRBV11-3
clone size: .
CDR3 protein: CASSLDATGQETQYF
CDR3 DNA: TGTGCCAGCAGCTTAGATGCCACAGGCCAAGAGACCCAGTACTTC

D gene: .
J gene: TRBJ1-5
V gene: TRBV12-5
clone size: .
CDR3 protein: CASGFRGGGNQPQHF
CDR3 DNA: TGTGCTAGTGGTTTTAGGGGGGGTGGCAATCAGCCCCAGCATTTT

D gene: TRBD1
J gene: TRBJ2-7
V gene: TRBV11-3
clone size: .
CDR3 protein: CASSLGTGAEQYF
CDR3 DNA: TGTGCCAGCAGCTTAGGGACAGGGGCCGAGCAGTACTTC

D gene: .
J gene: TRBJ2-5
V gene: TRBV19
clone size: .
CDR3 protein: CASSPPPGRMLAETQYF
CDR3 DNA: TGTGCCAGCAGCCCCCCCCCGGGACGGATGCTGGCAGAGACCCAGTACTTC

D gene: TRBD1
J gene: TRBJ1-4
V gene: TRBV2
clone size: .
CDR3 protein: CASIGTGDIATNEKLFF
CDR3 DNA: TGTGCCAGCATTGGGACAGGGGACATCGCAACTAATGAAAAACTGTTTTTT

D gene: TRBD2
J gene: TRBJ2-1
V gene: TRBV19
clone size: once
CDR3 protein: CASSSLAVYNEQFF
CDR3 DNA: TGTGCCAGTAGTAGTCTAGCGGTCTACAATGAGCAGTTCTTC

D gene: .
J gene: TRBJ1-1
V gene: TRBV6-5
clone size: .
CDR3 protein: CASSLGGLEAFF
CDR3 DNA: TGTGCCAGCAGCCTCGGGGGGCTTGAAGCTTTCTTT

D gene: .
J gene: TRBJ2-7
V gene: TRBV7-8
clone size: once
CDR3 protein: CASSFGQTYEQYF
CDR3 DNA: TGTGCCAGCAGCTTTGGTCAGACCTACGAGCAGTACTTC

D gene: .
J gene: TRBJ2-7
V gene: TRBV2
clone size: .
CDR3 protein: CASSAIPPGSDEQYF
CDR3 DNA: TGTGCCAGCAGCGCAATCCCCCCAGGGAGTGACGAGCAGTACTTC

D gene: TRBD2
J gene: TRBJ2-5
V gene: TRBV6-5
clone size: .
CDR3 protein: CASGLAEETQYF
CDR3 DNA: TGTGCCAGCGGGCTAGCGGAAGAGACCCAGTACTTC

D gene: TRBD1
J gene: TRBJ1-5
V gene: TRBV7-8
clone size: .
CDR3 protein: CASSLGTGGNQPQHF
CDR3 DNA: TGTGCCAGCAGCTTGGGGACAGGGGGCAATCAGCCCCAGCATTTT

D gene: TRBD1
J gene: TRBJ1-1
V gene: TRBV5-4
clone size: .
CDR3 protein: CASSSGQGSTEAFF
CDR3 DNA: TGTGCCAGCAGCTCAGGACAGGGAAGCACTGAAGCTTTCTTT

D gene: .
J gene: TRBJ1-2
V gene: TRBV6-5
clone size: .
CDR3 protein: CASSGGNNGYTF
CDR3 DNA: TGTGCCAGCAGTGGAGGTAACAATGGCTACACCTTC